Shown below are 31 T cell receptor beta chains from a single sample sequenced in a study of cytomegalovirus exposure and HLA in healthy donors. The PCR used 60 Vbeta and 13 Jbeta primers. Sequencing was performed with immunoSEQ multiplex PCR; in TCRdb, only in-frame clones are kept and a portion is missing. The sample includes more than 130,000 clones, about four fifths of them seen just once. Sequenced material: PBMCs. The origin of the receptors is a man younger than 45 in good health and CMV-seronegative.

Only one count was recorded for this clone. The CDR3 sequence: CASSFPGLADEQYF. Here the CDR3 DNA reads TGTGCCAGCAGCTTCCCGGGACTAGCGGACGAGCAGTACTTC. V usage is TRBV7-9 and J usage is TRBJ2-7, with 11 bases fitting TRBD2. Per germline, CDR1 SEHNR and CDR2 FQNEAQ (reference sequence). J was trimmed by 5 bases and V by 3 bases; bases with no gene match: 3. This CDR3 contains 14 residues.

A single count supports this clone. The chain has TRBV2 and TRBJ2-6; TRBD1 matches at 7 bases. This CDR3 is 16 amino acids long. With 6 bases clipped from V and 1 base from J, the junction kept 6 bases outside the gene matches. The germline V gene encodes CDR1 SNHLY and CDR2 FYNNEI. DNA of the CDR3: TGTGCCAGCAGGAGTACAGGGGAATCTGGGGCCAACGTCCTGACTTTC. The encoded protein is CASRSTGESGANVLTF.

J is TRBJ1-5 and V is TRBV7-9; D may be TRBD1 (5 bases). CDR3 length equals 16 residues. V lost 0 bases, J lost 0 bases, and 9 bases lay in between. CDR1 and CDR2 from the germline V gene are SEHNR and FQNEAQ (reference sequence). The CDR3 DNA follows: TGTGCCAGCAGCTTAGCTAGGGGTAATAGCAATCAGCCCCAGCATTTT. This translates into CASSLARGNSNQPQHF.

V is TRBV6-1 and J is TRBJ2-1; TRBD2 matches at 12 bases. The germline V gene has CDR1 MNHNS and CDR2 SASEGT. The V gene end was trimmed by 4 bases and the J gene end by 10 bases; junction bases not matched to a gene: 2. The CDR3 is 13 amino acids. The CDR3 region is CASSGLAGAEQFF. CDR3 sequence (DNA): TGTGCCAGCAGTGGACTAGCGGGAGCCGAGCAGTTCTTC.

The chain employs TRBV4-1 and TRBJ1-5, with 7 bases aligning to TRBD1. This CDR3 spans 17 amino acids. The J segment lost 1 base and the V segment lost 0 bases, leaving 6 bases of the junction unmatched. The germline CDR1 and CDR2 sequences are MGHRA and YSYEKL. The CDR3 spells CASSQDYEGASNQPQHF. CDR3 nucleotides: TGCGCCAGCAGCCAAGATTATGAGGGGGCAAGCAATCAGCCCCAGCATTTT.

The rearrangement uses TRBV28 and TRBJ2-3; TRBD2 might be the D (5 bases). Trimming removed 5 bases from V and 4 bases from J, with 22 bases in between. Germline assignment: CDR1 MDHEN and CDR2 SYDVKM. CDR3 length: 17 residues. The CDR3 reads CASSRPTGIPWADTQYF. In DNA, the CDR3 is TGTGCCAGCAGTCGCCCGACCGGGATCCCTTGGGCAGATACGCAGTATTTT. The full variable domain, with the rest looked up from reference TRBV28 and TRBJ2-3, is DVKVTQSSRYLVKRTGEKVFLECVQDMDHENMFWYRQDPGLGLRLIYFSYDVKMKEKGDIPEGYSVSREKKERFSLILESASTNQTSMYLCASSRPTGIPWADTQYFGPGTRLTVL.

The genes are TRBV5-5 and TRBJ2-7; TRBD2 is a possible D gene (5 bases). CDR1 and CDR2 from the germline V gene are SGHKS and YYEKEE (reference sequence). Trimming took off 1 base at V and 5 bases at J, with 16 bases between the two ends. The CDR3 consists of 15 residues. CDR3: CASSLRSLLEDEQYF. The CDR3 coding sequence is TGTGCCAGCAGCTTGCGGTCGCTCTTGGAGGACGAGCAGTACTTC.

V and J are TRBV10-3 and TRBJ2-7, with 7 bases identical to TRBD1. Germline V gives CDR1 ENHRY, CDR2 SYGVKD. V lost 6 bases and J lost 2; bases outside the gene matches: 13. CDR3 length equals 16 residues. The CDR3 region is CAISTPGTERTYEQYF. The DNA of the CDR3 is TGTGCCATCAGCACACCTGGGACAGAGCGGACCTACGAGCAGTACTTC.

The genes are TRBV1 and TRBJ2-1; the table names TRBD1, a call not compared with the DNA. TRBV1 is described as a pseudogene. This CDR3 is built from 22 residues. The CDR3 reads CTSSQDNWEDRGWDSSYNEQFF. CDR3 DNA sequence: TGCACCAGCAGCCAAGATAATTGGGAGGACAGGGGGTGGGACAGCTCCTACAATGAGCAGTTCTTC.

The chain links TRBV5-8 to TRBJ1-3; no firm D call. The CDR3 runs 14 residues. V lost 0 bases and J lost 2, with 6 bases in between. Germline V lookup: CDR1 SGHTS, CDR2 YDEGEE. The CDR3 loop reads CASSLAVTGNTIYF. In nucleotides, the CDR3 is TGTGCCAGCAGCTTGGCGGTTACTGGAAACACCATATATTTT.

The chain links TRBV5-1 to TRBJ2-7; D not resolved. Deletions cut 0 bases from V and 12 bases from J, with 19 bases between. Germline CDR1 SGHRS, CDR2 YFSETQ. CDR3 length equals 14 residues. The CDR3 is CASSLALSSAPSYF. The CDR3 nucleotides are TGCGCCAGCAGCTTGGCCCTTAGCAGCGCCCCGTCGTACTTC.

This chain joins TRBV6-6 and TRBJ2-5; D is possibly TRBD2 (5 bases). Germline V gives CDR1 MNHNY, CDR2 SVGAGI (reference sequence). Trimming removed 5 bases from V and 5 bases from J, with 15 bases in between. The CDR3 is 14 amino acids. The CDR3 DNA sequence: TGTGCCAGCAGTGCGGACGGCCGAGGGGAGACCCAGTACTTC. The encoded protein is CASSADGRGETQYF.

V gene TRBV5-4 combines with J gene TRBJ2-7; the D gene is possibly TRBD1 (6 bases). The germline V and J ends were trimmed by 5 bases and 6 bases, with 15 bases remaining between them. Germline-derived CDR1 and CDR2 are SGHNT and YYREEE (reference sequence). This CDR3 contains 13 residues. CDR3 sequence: CASRTGTTSEQYF. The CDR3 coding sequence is TGTGCCAGCAGGACAGGCACCACGAGCGAGCAGTACTTC.

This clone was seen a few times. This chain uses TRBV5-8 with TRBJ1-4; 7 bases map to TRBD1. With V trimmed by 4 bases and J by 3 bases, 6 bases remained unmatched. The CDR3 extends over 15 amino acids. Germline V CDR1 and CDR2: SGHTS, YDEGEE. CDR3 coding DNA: TGTGCCAGCAGCGCGTGGGACAGCCCTAATGAAAAACTGTTTTTT. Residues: CASSAWDSPNEKLFF.

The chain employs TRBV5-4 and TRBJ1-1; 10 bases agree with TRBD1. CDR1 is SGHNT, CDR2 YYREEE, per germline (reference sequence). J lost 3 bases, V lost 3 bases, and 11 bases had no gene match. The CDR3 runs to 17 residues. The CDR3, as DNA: TGTGCCAGCAGCTCCCGGACAGGGGGAAGGAGCGACACTGAAGCTTTCTTT. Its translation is CASSSRTGGRSDTEAFF.

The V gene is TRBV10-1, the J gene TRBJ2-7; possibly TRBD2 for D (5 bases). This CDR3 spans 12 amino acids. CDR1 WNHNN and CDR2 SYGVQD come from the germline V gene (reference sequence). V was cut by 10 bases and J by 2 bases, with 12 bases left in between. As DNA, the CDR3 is TGCGCCACGGGAAGATCCCCCTACGAGCAGTACTTC. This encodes CATGRSPYEQYF.

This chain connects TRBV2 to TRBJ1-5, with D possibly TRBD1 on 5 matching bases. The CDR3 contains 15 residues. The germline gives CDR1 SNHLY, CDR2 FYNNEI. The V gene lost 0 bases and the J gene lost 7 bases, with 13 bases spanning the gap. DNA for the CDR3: TGTGCCAGCAGTGAAGCGGCGGGGCGCGGACAGCCCCAGCATTTT. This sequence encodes CASSEAAGRGQPQHF.

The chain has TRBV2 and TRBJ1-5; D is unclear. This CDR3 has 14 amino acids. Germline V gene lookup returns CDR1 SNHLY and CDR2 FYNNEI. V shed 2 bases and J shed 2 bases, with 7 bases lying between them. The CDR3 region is CASSELRGNQPQHF. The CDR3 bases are TGTGCCAGCAGTGAATTGAGGGGCAATCAGCCCCAGCATTTT.

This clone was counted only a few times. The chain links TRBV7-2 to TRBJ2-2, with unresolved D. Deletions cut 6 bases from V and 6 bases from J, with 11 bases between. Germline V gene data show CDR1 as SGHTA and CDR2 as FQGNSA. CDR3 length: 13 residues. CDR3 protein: CASSPSGPGELFF. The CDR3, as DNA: TGTGCCAGCAGTCCTTCGGGTCCCGGGGAGCTGTTTTTT.

CDR3 DNA: TGTGCCAGCAGCTTGCTCCCCGCGACAGCTAGTTTTAAGGAGACCCAGTACTTC. Protein sequence: CASSLLPATASFKETQYF. J is TRBJ2-5 and V is TRBV5-4; maybe TRBD1 (5 bases). Germline V gene lookup returns CDR1 SGHNT and CDR2 YYREEE (reference sequence). CDR3 length: 18 residues. V shed 1 base and J shed 5 bases, with 24 bases lying between them.

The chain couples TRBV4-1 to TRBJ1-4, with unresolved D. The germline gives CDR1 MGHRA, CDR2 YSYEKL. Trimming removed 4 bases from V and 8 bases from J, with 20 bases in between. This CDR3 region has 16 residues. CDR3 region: CASSRQHALSGEKLFF. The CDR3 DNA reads TGCGCCAGCAGCCGACAACACGCATTATCTGGAGAAAAACTGTTTTTT.

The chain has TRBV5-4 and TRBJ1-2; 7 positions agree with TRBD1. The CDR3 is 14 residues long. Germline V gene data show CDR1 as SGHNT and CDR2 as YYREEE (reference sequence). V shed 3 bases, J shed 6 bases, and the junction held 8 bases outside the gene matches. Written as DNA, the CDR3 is TGTGCCAGCAGCTCCCGGGACAGAAGAGATGGCTACACCTTC. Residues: CASSSRDRRDGYTF.

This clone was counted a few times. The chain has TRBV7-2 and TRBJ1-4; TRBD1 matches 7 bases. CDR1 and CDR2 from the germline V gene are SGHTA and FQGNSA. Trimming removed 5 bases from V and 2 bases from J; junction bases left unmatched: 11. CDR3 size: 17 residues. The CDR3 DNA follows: TGTGCCAGCAGCGTCCGACCAACAGGGGTGACTAATGAAAAACTGTTTTTT. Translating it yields CASSVRPTGVTNEKLFF.

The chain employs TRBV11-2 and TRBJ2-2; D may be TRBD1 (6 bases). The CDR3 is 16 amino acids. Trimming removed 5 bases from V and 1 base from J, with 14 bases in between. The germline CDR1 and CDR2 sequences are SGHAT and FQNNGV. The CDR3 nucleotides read TGTGCCAGCAGCCGAAACAGGGCCCAGAACACCGGGGAGCTGTTTTTT. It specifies CASSRNRAQNTGELFF.

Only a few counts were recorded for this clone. The CDR3 nucleotides read TGTGCCAGCAGTCGACAGGGAGGTGAAGCTTTCTTT. It specifies CASSRQGGEAFF. The V call is TRBV2, the J call TRBJ1-1; TRBD1 aligns across 7 bases. CDR1 and CDR2 (germline): SNHLY, FYNNEI. The CDR3 has 12 residues. Unmatched junction bases numbered 4, after V lost 5 bases and J lost 7 bases.

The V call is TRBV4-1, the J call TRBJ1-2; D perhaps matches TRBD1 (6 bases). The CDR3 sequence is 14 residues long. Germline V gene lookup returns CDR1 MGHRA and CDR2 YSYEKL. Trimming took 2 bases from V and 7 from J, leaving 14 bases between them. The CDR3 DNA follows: TGCGCCAGCAGCCAATTTCTCGGGGGGGCTGGCTACACCTTC. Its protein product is CASSQFLGGAGYTF.

This chain's CDR3 is CASSSAMDRAGNTIYF. DNA for the CDR3: TGTGCCAGCAGTTCGGCTATGGACAGGGCTGGAAACACCATATATTTT. This sequence joins TRBV6-5 and TRBJ1-3; 8 nucleotides match TRBD1. V lost 4 bases to trimming and J lost 2 bases; unmatched junction nucleotides: 7. Germline V lookup: CDR1 MNHEY, CDR2 SVGAGI. The CDR3 sequence is 16 residues long.

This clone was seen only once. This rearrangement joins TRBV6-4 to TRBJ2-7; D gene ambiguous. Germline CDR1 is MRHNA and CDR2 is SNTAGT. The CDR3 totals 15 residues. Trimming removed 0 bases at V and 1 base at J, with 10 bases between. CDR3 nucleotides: TGTGCCAGCAGTGACTCCACAGATGCTTCCTACGAGCAGTACTTC. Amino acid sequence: CASSDSTDASYEQYF.

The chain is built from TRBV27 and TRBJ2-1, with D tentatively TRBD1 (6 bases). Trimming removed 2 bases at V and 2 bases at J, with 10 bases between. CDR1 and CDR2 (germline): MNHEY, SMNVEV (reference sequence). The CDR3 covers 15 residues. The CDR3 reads CASSLGDNAYNEQFF. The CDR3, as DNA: TGTGCCAGCAGTTTAGGGGACAACGCCTACAATGAGCAGTTCTTC.

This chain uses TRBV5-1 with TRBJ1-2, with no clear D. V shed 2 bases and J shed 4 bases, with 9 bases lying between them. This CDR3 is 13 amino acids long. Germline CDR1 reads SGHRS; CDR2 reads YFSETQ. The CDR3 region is CASSFLETYGYTF. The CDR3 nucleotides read TGCGCCAGCAGCTTTCTAGAAACCTATGGCTACACCTTC.

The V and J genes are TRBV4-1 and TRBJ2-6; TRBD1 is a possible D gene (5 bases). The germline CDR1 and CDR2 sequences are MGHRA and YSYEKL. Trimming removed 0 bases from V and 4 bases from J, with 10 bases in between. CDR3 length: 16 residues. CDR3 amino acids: CASSQDRGSGANVLTF. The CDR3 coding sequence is TGCGCCAGCAGCCAAGATAGGGGATCCGGGGCCAACGTCCTGACTTTC.